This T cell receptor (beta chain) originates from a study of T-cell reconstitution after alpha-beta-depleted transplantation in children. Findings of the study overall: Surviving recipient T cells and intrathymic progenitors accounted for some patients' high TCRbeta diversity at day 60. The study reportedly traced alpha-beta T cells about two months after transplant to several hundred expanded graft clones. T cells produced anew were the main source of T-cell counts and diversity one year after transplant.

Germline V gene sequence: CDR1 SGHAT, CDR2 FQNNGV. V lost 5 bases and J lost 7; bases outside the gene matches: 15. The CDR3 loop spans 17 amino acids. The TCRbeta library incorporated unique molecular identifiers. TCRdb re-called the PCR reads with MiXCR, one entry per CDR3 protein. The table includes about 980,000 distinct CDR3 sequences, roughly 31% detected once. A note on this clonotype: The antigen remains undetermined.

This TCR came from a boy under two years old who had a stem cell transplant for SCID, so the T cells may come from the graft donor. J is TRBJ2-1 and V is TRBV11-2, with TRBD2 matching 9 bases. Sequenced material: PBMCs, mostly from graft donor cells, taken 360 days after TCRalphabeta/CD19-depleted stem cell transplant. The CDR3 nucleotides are TGTGCCAGCAGCCTAGTTAGCGGGGGATCGGGAGTTAATGAGCAGTTCTTC. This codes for CASSLVSGGSGVNEQFF.